This T cell receptor (beta chain) was observed in a study of shared clonotypes between healthy human individuals (dated by TCRdb to 2019 to 2021). For the wider study: The cohort included three men and two women between 18 and 49 years of age. For each donor, three plates each were used for CD4 naive and CD4 memory, two plates were used for CD8 naive, and one plate was used for CD8 memory. To estimate repertoire size and how much clonotype sharing occurs between individuals, the study deeply sequenced the blood TCR repertoires of 4 to 6 healthy adults. Different laboratories and diverse techniques were used to prepare libraries and sequence TCR repertoires, to increase sequencing depth and limit assay-specific biases. Leukapheresis yielded between about 0.94 and 8.9 billion PBMCs per donor. What the research found in general, with its limitations: Clonotypes shared by all four sorted-subset donors showed higher generation probabilities than non-shared clonotypes. Sampling was restricted to blood, and TCR repertoires in tissues likely differ from the TCR repertoires found in blood. Rarefaction of sorted-subset datasets indicated incomplete sequencing despite the large sequencing depth. Sharing across four donors was observed for about 5% of naive CD4, under 4% of naive CD8, 2% to 2.5% of memory CD4, and around 0.4% of memory CD8 clonotypes. Because the study included only a small number of donors, the genetic and exposure-history diversity represented was limited. Pairwise subsampling indicated that sequencing depth was expected to affect the degree of clonotype sharing among donors. Larger estimated clonotype richness was generally found for naive subsets than for memory subsets.

Trimming removed 9 bases from V and 6 bases from J; the gene matches leave 8 bases unexplained. According to the germline V gene (reference sequence), CDR1 reads LNHDA and CDR2 reads SQIVND. There are 12 amino acids in the CDR3, from cysteine to phenylalanine inclusive. The CDR3 DNA has 36 bases and is translated from base 1. Using the deep immunoSEQ assay, TCR CDR3 regions were amplified from genomic DNA by multiplex PCR. Extracted genomic DNA from each cell subset was spread evenly across all wells of several immunoSEQ 96-well plates, with each plate serving as a replicate. For sorted subsets, approximately 0.2 ug of genomic DNA, equivalent to 30,000 or so T cell genomes, went into each replicate PCR. Purified libraries were measured with a Qubit 3.0 fluorometer, size-checked on a Bioanalyzer 2100, and measured again with the KAPA Library Quantification kit. Every immunoSEQ 96-well plate was sequenced on a separate single-read 150-cycle Illumina NextSeq 550 flow cell. The source study handled its data this way. Because the immunoSEQ output included only junctional sequences and no quality scores, the filtering could not be the same as the filtering used for full-length reads. Sequences were annotated with PyIR, a Python wrapper for IgBLAST v1.9, and V/J genes and CDR3 were assigned using IMGT germline references. Reads were removed for weak V/J assignments (E-value above 1e-6), missing CDR3, stop codons, out-of-frame junctions, or ambiguous translated residues. V3J clonotypes were defined as sequences sharing an identical inferred V gene, J gene, and CDR3 amino acid sequence. Percentage overlap between repertoires was calculated by dividing the number of shared unique clonotypes by the size of the smaller repertoire. Repertoire richness was assessed with RTK rarefaction, the Chao1 estimator, and Recon v2.1 estimates of unobserved clonotypes. Generation probabilities were computed with OLGA for all TCRbeta clonotypes obtained by the gDNA method from a few donors. As stored in TCRdb, this immuneACCESS dataset retains in-frame rearrangements with V and J assigned. A fraction of the clones does not appear; measured against another copy, unresolved V genes explain less than half of the discrepancy, and the remainder lacks a known reason. V, J and clone size are those of that table, while D and trimming were read from the DNA. This sample holds 2 million to 3 million clones; more than 85% were observed only once. Clones ranked in the top ten supply approximately 0.35% of the sample.

Healthy HIV-negative adults with no recently reported acute infections or vaccinations were included as donors. Only Caucasian adults living in Nashville, Tennessee, USA were represented among the donors. CD4+ T cells were enriched by magnetic negative selection; naive cells were then positively selected on CD45RA, and the negative fraction formed the memory subset. After blood collection by leukapheresis, PBMCs were isolated using Ficoll-Histopaque density gradient centrifugation and then cryopreserved in the vapor phase of liquid nitrogen. Analytical flow cytometry was used to check the purity and quantity of every magnetically sorted T cell population. From each sorted fraction, genomic DNA was isolated and quantified by UV absorbance on a Nanodrop 2000c. This clone has a single count. This receptor's antigen is unknown. Base qualities were left out, and no much larger clone turns up one base away.

This TCR was recovered from a man between 18 and 29 years old in good health. Some clones in this sample may be carry-over from other donors' samples. The chain is encoded by TRBV19 joined to TRBJ2-7, and 7 junction bases match TRBD1. Source material: naive CD4+ T cells from PBMCs. The sample's cell subset or site label is to be understood as: CD45RA+ positively selected. The CDR3 protein: CASSRGGAEQYF. In nucleotides, the sequence is TGTGCCAGCTCAAGAGGGGGCGCCGAGCAGTACTTC.